This is a list of T cell receptor beta chains from one sample in a study of blood T cell repertoires in COVID-19. This table comes from immunoSEQ multiplex PCR, and its TCRdb copy is limited to in-frame clones, with some not included. The profile covers about 230,000 clones, with more than 75% appearing a single time and 11% taken by the ten largest. Material for sequencing was peripheral blood. These TCRs come from a man aged 50 to 60 with COVID-19, enrolled during active disease. The CDR3 runs from the conserved cysteine through the conserved F or W. Fields, in order: clone size, D gene, CDR3 length, V gene, J gene, CDR3 DNA, CDR3 protein. D genes are given only for firm matches. Expanded clones get a size class; other rows say once, few or many, or leave the size out.

clone size: .
D gene: TRBD1
CDR3 length: 16
V gene: TRBV5-1
J gene: TRBJ1-6
CDR3 DNA: TGCGCCAGCAGCTTGGCGCGGACAGGACTCTATTCACCCCTCCACTTT
CDR3 protein: CASSLARTGLYSPLHF

clone size: .
D gene: TRBD1
CDR3 length: 14
V gene: TRBV30
J gene: TRBJ1-5
CDR3 DNA: TGTGCCTGGAGCCCGGGACAGGGAGGCCAGCCCCAGCATTTT
CDR3 protein: CAWSPGQGGQPQHF

clone size: .
D gene: .
CDR3 length: 15
V gene: TRBV7-9
J gene: TRBJ2-1
CDR3 DNA: TGTGCCAGCAGCTTAGCGGGAGGTATAGCCAATGAGCAGTTCTTC
CDR3 protein: CASSLAGGIANEQFF

clone size: .
D gene: TRBD1
CDR3 length: 17
V gene: TRBV9
J gene: TRBJ2-2
CDR3 DNA: TGTGCCAGCAGCGTAGGCCCGACAGGGGGCGCACCCGGGGAGCTGTTTTTT
CDR3 protein: CASSVGPTGGAPGELFF

clone size: .
D gene: .
CDR3 length: 16
V gene: TRBV24-1
J gene: TRBJ2-1
CDR3 DNA: TGTGCCACCAGTGACTCCTCTCAGGGCCCTAACAATGAGCAGTTCTTC
CDR3 protein: CATSDSSQGPNNEQFF

clone size: .
D gene: .
CDR3 length: 13
V gene: TRBV18
J gene: TRBJ1-2
CDR3 DNA: TGTGCCAGCTCACCTGACAGCAACTATGGCTACACCTTC
CDR3 protein: CASSPDSNYGYTF

clone size: .
D gene: TRBD2
CDR3 length: 13
V gene: TRBV10-2
J gene: TRBJ2-7
CDR3 DNA: TGCGCCAGCAGTTACAGCGGGACTTACGAGCAGTACTTC
CDR3 protein: CASSYSGTYEQYF

clone size: .
D gene: .
CDR3 length: 16
V gene: TRBV6-4
J gene: TRBJ2-1
CDR3 DNA: TGTGCCAGCAGGCCCCCGAGGCTAGCAGGCTTGGGGGAGCAGTTCTTC
CDR3 protein: CASRPPRLAGLGEQFF

clone size: once
D gene: .
CDR3 length: 16
V gene: TRBV3-1/TRBV3-2
J gene: TRBJ2-4
CDR3 DNA: TGTGCCAGCAGCCAAGATAGAGGATTAGCCAAAAACATTCAGTACTTC
CDR3 protein: CASSQDRGLAKNIQYF

clone size: few
D gene: TRBD1
CDR3 length: 15
V gene: TRBV28
J gene: TRBJ1-1
CDR3 DNA: TGTGCCAGCAGCCGACCCGGGACAGGGAACACTGAAGCTTTCTTT
CDR3 protein: CASSRPGTGNTEAFF

clone size: .
D gene: .
CDR3 length: 15
V gene: TRBV18
J gene: TRBJ1-1
CDR3 DNA: TGTGCCAGCTCACCTTCGGGTGCGTTAGACACTGAAGCTTTCTTT
CDR3 protein: CASSPSGALDTEAFF

clone size: .
D gene: .
CDR3 length: 17
V gene: TRBV15
J gene: TRBJ2-7
CDR3 DNA: TGTGCCACCAGCAGAGATCTTAGGACAGCTTTCTCCTACGAGCAGTACTTC
CDR3 protein: CATSRDLRTAFSYEQYF

clone size: .
D gene: TRBD1
CDR3 length: 16
V gene: TRBV24-1
J gene: TRBJ2-2
CDR3 DNA: TGTGCCACCAGGGGGACCGGGACAGGGACCACCGGGGAGCTGTTTTTT
CDR3 protein: CATRGTGTGTTGELFF

clone size: .
D gene: TRBD2
CDR3 length: 17
V gene: TRBV7-9
J gene: TRBJ2-3
CDR3 DNA: TGTGCCAGCAGCTTGTCACTAGCGGGAGGGCACACAGATACGCAGTATTTT
CDR3 protein: CASSLSLAGGHTDTQYF

clone size: .
D gene: TRBD1
CDR3 length: 13
V gene: TRBV29-1
J gene: TRBJ1-2
CDR3 DNA: TGCAGCGTCGCAGGGGGCCCTTCCTATGGCTACACCTTC
CDR3 protein: CSVAGGPSYGYTF

clone size: .
D gene: TRBD1
CDR3 length: 14
V gene: TRBV2
J gene: TRBJ2-5
CDR3 DNA: TGTGCCAGCAAATCGGGACAGGGGGCGGAGACCCAGTACTTC
CDR3 protein: CASKSGQGAETQYF

clone size: .
D gene: .
CDR3 length: 13
V gene: TRBV5-1
J gene: TRBJ2-7
CDR3 DNA: TGCGCCAGCAGCTTGGGCGATTATTACGAGCAGTACTTC
CDR3 protein: CASSLGDYYEQYF

clone size: .
D gene: TRBD1
CDR3 length: 16
V gene: TRBV19
J gene: TRBJ2-1
CDR3 DNA: TGTGCCAGTAGTATTTATGCCAGGGGGCTTTACAATGAGCAGTTCTTC
CDR3 protein: CASSIYARGLYNEQFF

clone size: .
D gene: .
CDR3 length: 14
V gene: TRBV2
J gene: TRBJ2-3
CDR3 DNA: TGTGCCAGCAGAAGGACGGGAACCACCCCGCGGGCGTATTTT
CDR3 protein: CASRRTGTTPRAYF

clone size: .
D gene: .
CDR3 length: 16
V gene: TRBV21-1
J gene: TRBJ1-5
CDR3 DNA: TGTGCCAGCAGCAAATCACCAGGAAATAGCAATCAGCCCCAGCATTTT
CDR3 protein: CASSKSPGNSNQPQHF

clone size: once
D gene: TRBD1
CDR3 length: 18
V gene: TRBV6-6
J gene: TRBJ2-7
CDR3 DNA: TGTGCCAGCAGTCGGTCGGGAAACAGGGGGGTGGACTCCTACGAGCAGTACTTC
CDR3 protein: CASSRSGNRGVDSYEQYF

clone size: .
D gene: .
CDR3 length: 15
V gene: TRBV6-5
J gene: TRBJ1-1
CDR3 DNA: TGTGCCAGCAGATACCAGACCAGGGGTTTCACTGAAGCTTTCTTT
CDR3 protein: CASRYQTRGFTEAFF